This T cell receptor (beta chain) came from a study of T cell changes during pregnancy in multiple sclerosis. TCRdb's table, derived via immunoSEQ multiplex PCR, lists solely in-frame clones and lacks some. Of 26,000 or so clones listed, 80% to 95% are singletons. The CDR3 consists of 15 residues. CDR1 MNHNS and CDR2 SASEGT come from the germline V gene. The J segment lost 3 bases and the V segment lost 4 bases, leaving 2 bases of the junction unmatched. The chain combines TRBV6-1 with TRBJ2-1; 11 positions match TRBD2. Sequences were derived from CD8+ T cells from peripheral blood mononuclear cells, sampled before pregnancy. The clonotype was recovered from a female donor with multiple sclerosis, enrolled in a pregnancy study. CDR3 protein: CASSGGLADYNEQFF. DNA of the CDR3: TGTGCCAGCAGTGGGGGACTAGCGGACTACAATGAGCAGTTCTTC.